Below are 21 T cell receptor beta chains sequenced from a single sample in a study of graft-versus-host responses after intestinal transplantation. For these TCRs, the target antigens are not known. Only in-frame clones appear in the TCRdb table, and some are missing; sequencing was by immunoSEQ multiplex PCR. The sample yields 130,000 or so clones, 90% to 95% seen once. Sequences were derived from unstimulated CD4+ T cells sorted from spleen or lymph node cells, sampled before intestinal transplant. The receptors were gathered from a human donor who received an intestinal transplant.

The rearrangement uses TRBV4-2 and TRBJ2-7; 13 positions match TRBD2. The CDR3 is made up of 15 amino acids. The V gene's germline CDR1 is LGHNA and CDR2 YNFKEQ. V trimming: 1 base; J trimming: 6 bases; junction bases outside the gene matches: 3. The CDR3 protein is CASSQGGLAGPEQYF. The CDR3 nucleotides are TGTGCCAGCAGCCAAGGGGGACTAGCGGGGCCCGAGCAGTACTTC.

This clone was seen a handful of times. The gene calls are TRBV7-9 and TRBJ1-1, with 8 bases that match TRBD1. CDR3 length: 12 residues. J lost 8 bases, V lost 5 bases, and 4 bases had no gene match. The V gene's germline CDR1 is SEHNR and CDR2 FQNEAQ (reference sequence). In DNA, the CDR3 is TGTGCCAGCAGCGACAGGGGCGGGGAAGCTTTCTTT. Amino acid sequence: CASSDRGGEAFF.

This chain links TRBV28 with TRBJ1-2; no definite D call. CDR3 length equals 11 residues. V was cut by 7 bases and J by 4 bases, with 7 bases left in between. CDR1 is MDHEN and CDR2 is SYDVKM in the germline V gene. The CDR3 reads CASKTVYGYTF. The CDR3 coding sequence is TGTGCCAGCAAAACAGTCTATGGCTACACCTTC.

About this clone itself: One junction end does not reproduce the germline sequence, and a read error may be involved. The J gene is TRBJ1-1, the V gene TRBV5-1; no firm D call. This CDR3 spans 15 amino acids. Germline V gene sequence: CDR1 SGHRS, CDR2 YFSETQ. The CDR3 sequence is CASSPHRVTDAEVFF. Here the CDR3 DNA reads TGCGCCAGCAGCCCGCACCGTGTTACAGATGCTGAAGTTTTCTTT.

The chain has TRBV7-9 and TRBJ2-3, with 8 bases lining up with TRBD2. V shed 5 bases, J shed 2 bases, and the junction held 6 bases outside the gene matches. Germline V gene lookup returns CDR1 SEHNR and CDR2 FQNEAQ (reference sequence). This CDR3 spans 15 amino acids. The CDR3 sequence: CASSQAGAYTDTQYF. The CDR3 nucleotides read TGTGCCAGCAGCCAAGCGGGGGCCTACACAGATACGCAGTATTTT. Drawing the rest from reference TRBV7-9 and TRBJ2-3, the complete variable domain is DTGVSQNPRHKITKRGQNVTFRCDPISEHNRLYWYRQTLGQGPEFLTYFQNEAQLEKSRLLSDRFSAERPKGSFSTLEIQRTEQGDSAMYLCASSQAGAYTDTQYFGPGTRLTVL.

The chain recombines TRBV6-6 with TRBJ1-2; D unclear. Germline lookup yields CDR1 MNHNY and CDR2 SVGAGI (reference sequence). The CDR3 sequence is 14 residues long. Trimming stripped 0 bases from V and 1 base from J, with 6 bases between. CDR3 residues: CASSYSPGNYGYTF. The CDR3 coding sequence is TGTGCCAGCAGTTACTCGCCAGGTAACTATGGCTACACCTTC.

The CDR3 DNA sequence: TGTGCCAGCAGCTCTCCTAACAATGAGCAGTTCTTC. Residues: CASSSPNNEQFF. V gene TRBV7-2 combines with J gene TRBJ2-1; D is uncertain. The germline V gene encodes CDR1 SGHTA and CDR2 FQGNSA. Between the trimmed V and J ends, which lost 4 bases and 5 bases, there was a span of 6 bases. The CDR3 sequence is 12 residues long.

The CDR3 DNA reads TGCAGCGTTGTTTGGGACACTGAAGCTTTCTTT. It encodes CSVVWDTEAFF. V usage is TRBV29-1 and J usage is TRBJ1-1; the D is unclear. Germline loops: CDR1 SQVTM, CDR2 ANQGSEA. Trimming took off 4 bases at V and 3 bases at J, with 6 bases between the two ends. The CDR3 has 11 residues.

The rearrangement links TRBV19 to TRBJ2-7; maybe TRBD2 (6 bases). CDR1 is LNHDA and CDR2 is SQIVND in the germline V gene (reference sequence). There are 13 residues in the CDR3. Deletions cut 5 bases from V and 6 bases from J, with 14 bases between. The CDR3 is CASSVGGKGEQYF. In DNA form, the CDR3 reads TGTGCCAGTAGTGTCGGGGGAAAGGGCGAGCAGTACTTC.

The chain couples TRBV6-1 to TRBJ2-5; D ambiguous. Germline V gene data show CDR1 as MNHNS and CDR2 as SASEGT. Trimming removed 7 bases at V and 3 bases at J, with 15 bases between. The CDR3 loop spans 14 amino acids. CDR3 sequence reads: CASNIHTNKETQYF. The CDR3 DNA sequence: TGTGCCAGCAACATTCACACTAACAAAGAGACCCAGTACTTC.

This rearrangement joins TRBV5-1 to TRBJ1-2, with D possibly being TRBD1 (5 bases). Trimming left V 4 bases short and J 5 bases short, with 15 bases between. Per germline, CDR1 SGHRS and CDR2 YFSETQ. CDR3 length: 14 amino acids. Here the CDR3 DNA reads TGCGCCAGCAGCCCCTCCGGGACGGGGTATGGCTACACCTTC. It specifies CASSPSGTGYGYTF.

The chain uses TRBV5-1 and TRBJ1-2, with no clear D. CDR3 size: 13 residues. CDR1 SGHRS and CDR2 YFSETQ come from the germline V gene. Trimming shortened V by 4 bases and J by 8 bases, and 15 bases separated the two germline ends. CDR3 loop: CASSGPLHGGYTF. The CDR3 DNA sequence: TGCGCCAGCAGCGGACCACTTCATGGAGGCTACACCTTC.

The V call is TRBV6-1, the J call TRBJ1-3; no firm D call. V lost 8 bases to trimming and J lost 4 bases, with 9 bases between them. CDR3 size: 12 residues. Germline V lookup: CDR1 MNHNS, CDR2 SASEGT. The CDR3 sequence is CASYAGGNTIYF. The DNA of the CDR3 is TGTGCCAGCTACGCTGGAGGAAACACCATATATTTT.

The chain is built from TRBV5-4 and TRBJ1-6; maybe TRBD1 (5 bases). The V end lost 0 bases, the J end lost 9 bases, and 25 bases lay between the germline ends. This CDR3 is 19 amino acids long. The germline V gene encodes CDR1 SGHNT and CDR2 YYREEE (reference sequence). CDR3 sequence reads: CASSLAGRAAPPMGSPLHF. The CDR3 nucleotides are TGTGCCAGCAGCTTGGCCGGCAGGGCGGCTCCCCCCATGGGTTCACCCCTCCACTTT. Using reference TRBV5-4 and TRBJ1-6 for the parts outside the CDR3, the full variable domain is ETGVTQSPTHLIKTRGQQVTLRCSSQSGHNTVSWYQQALGQGPQFIFQYYREEENGRGNFPPRFSGLQFPNYSSELNVNALELDDSALYLCASSLAGRAAPPMGSPLHFGNGTRLTVT.

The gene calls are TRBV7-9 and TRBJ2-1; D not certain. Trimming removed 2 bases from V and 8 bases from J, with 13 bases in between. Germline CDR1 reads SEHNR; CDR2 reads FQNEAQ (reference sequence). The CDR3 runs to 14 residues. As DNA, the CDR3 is TGTGCCAGCAGCTTAAAGACGACAAGCGATGAGCAGTTCTTC. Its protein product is CASSLKTTSDEQFF.

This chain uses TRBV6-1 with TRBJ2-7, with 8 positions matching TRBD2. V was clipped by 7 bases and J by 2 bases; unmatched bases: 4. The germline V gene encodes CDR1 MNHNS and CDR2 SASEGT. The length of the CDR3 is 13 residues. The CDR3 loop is CASTEGLAYEQYF. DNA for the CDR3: TGTGCCAGCACTGAGGGACTAGCCTACGAGCAGTACTTC.

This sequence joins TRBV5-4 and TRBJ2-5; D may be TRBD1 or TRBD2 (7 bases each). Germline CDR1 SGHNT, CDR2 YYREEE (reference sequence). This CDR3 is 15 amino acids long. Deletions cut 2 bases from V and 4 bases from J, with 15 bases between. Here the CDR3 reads CASSFSQGRGETQYF. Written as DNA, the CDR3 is TGTGCCAGCAGCTTTTCACAGGGGAGGGGAGAGACCCAGTACTTC.

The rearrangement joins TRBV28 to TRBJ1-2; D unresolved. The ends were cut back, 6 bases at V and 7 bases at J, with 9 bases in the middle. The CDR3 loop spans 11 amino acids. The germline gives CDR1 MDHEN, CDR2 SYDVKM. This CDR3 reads CASSLEGGYTF. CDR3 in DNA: TGTGCCAGCAGCCTGGAGGGTGGCTACACCTTC.

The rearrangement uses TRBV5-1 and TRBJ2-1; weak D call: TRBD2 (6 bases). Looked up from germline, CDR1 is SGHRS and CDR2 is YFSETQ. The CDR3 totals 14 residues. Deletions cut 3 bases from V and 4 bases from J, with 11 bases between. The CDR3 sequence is CASSWDGGYNEQFF. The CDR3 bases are TGCGCCAGCAGCTGGGACGGGGGATACAATGAGCAGTTCTTC.

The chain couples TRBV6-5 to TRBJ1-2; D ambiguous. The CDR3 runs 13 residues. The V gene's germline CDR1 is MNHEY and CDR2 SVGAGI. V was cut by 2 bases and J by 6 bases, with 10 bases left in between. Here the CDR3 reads CASSYLSSDGYTF. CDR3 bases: TGTGCCAGCAGTTACCTCTCATCCGATGGCTACACCTTC.

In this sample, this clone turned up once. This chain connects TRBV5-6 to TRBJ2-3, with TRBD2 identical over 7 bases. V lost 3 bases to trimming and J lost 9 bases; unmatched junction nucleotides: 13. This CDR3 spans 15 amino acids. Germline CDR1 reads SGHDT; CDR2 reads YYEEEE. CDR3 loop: CASSSRGDGRITQYF. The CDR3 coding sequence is TGTGCCAGCAGCTCCCGGGGGGACGGCAGGATCACGCAGTATTTT.